This T cell receptor beta chain appears in the sequencing data of a study of blood T cell repertoires in COVID-19. Study-wide background: COVID-19 samples from acute and convalescent phases originated in the United States, Italy and Spain. From T cells, B-cell-depleted T cells, or PBMCs came the material, which was cDNA or gDNA.

The CDR3 spans 13 residues. Losses at the gene ends were 1 base for V and 3 bases for J; bases not matched to a gene: 0. Authors' processing steps: Estimated nucleated cell counts came from reference gene primer amplification. Using immunoSEQ multiplex PCR, the repertoire was profiled, and TCRdb retains in-frame clones only, with some absent. The V and J calls and clone size are taken from that table; D and trimming were inferred from the DNA. The sample includes tens of thousands of clones, 80% to 90% of them seen just once. The sample holds one count of this clone. Sequencing was performed on peripheral blood. This receptor was identified in a human donor in a cohort sampled during active COVID-19. This rearrangement joins TRBV12-3 or TRBV12-4 to TRBJ2-7, with 7 bases lining up with TRBD1. Here the CDR3 DNA reads TGTGCCAGCAGTTTAGGGACAGGCTACGAGCAGTACTTC. This sequence encodes CASSLGTGYEQYF.